A selection of T cell receptor beta chains follows, all from one sample in a study of post-analysis software for immune sequencing data. MiXCR was run by TCRdb on the PCR reads, yielding one entry per CDR3 protein. The sample contains hundreds of thousands of distinct CDR3 sequences, 59% of which appear only once. The sequencing input was blood. These receptors were taken from a girl aged 2 to 10 with multiple sclerosis. Each CDR3 is given with its conserved first and last residue. A D gene is named only where the DNA matches it firmly. Rows may omit the clone size; those that give it use once, few, many or a size class.

J gene: TRBJ2-1; V gene: TRBV12-3/TRBV12-4; clone size: .; D gene: TRBD2; CDR3 protein: CASSFSGTTNEQFF; CDR3 DNA: TGTGCCAGCAGTTTTTCAGGGACTACCAATGAGCAGTTCTTC
J gene: TRBJ2-3; V gene: TRBV7-9; clone size: .; D gene: TRBD2; CDR3 protein: CASSPELAGYTDTQYF; CDR3 DNA: TGTGCCAGCAGCCCGGAACTAGCGGGGTACACAGATACGCAGTATTTT
J gene: TRBJ2-5; V gene: TRBV5-1; clone size: .; D gene: .; CDR3 protein: CASSLAERGQETQYF; CDR3 DNA: TGCGCCAGCAGCTTGGCCGAGAGGGGGCAAGAGACCCAGTACTTC
J gene: TRBJ2-2; V gene: TRBV20-1; clone size: .; D gene: TRBD1; CDR3 protein: CSAPLVGTVNTGELFF; CDR3 DNA: TGCAGTGCCCCGCTGGTCGGGACAGTCAACACCGGGGAGCTGTTTTTT
J gene: TRBJ2-7; V gene: TRBV2; clone size: .; D gene: TRBD1; CDR3 protein: CASSDRGQGSSYEQYF; CDR3 DNA: TGTGCCAGCAGTGATAGAGGACAGGGCAGCTCCTACGAGCAGTACTTC
J gene: TRBJ2-3; V gene: TRBV2; clone size: .; D gene: TRBD2; CDR3 protein: CASMGLMREGLGTDTQYF; CDR3 DNA: TGTGCCAGCATGGGGCTAATGCGGGAGGGCCTTGGAACAGATACGCAGTATTTT
J gene: TRBJ2-7; V gene: TRBV10-3; clone size: few; D gene: TRBD1; CDR3 protein: CAISSRDRVSYEQYF; CDR3 DNA: TGTGCCATCAGTTCCCGGGACAGGGTATCCTACGAGCAGTACTTC
J gene: TRBJ2-1; V gene: TRBV5-1; clone size: .; D gene: TRBD2; CDR3 protein: CASSHNKGLAQLNEQFF; CDR3 DNA: TGCGCCAGCAGCCATAACAAGGGACTAGCGCAGCTCAATGAGCAGTTCTTC
J gene: TRBJ2-7; V gene: TRBV7-9; clone size: .; D gene: .; CDR3 protein: CASSFGQDYYEQYF; CDR3 DNA: TGTGCCAGCAGCTTTGGCCAAGACTACTACGAGCAGTACTTC
J gene: TRBJ1-1; V gene: TRBV6-5; clone size: few; D gene: TRBD1; CDR3 protein: CASSRQGPTEAFF; CDR3 DNA: TGTGCCAGCAGTCGACAGGGGCCCACTGAAGCTTTCTTT
J gene: TRBJ2-1; V gene: TRBV7-2; clone size: .; D gene: .; CDR3 protein: CASSPTVVIRNEQFF; CDR3 DNA: TGTGCCAGCAGTCCCACTGTCGTCATCCGCAATGAGCAGTTCTTC
J gene: TRBJ2-3; V gene: TRBV7-3; clone size: few; D gene: .; CDR3 protein: CASSLGTLSTDTQYF; CDR3 DNA: TGTGCCAGCAGCTTAGGCACTTTAAGCACAGATACGCAGTATTTT
J gene: TRBJ1-1; V gene: TRBV10-3; clone size: .; D gene: .; CDR3 protein: CAISESKGTSSEAFF; CDR3 DNA: TGTGCCATCAGTGAGTCGAAGGGGACATCTTCTGAAGCTTTCTTT
J gene: TRBJ1-2; V gene: TRBV5-1; clone size: .; D gene: .; CDR3 protein: CASSLRGEASLSGYTF; CDR3 DNA: TGCGCCAGCAGCCTCAGGGGAGAGGCATCCTTAAGTGGCTACACCTTC
J gene: TRBJ2-4; V gene: TRBV6-1; clone size: .; D gene: .; CDR3 protein: CASSEYGAGQKLAKNIQYF; CDR3 DNA: TGTGCCAGCAGTGAATACGGGGCAGGACAGAAACTAGCCAAAAACATTCAGTACTTC
J gene: TRBJ2-7; V gene: TRBV5-1; clone size: .; D gene: TRBD2; CDR3 protein: CASKTSGSLNEQYF; CDR3 DNA: TGCGCCAGCAAGACTAGCGGGAGTCTAAACGAGCAGTACTTC
J gene: TRBJ2-3; V gene: TRBV5-1; clone size: .; D gene: TRBD2; CDR3 protein: CASRPTAREGGTDTQYF; CDR3 DNA: TGCGCCAGCCGCCCCACCGCGCGGGAGGGCGGCACAGATACGCAGTATTTT
J gene: TRBJ2-1; V gene: TRBV20-1; clone size: .; D gene: TRBD2; CDR3 protein: CSAPTSGSNDEQFF; CDR3 DNA: TGCAGTGCCCCGACTAGCGGGAGTAACGATGAGCAGTTCTTC
J gene: TRBJ2-1; V gene: TRBV20-1; clone size: .; D gene: .; CDR3 protein: CSARPLNNEQFF; CDR3 DNA: TGCAGTGCTAGACCCCTAAACAATGAGCAGTTCTTC
J gene: TRBJ2-7; V gene: TRBV5-1; clone size: few; D gene: TRBD1; CDR3 protein: CASSLGQGANEQYF; CDR3 DNA: TGCGCCAGCAGCCTAGGACAGGGGGCCAACGAGCAGTACTTC
J gene: TRBJ2-7; V gene: TRBV5-1; clone size: .; D gene: .; CDR3 protein: CASSFGGRISSYEQYF; CDR3 DNA: TGCGCCAGCAGCTTCGGAGGACGGATTAGCTCCTACGAGCAGTACTTC
J gene: TRBJ2-3; V gene: TRBV20-1; clone size: .; D gene: .; CDR3 protein: CSASPGGTQYF; CDR3 DNA: TGCAGTGCTAGCCCGGGTGGTACGCAGTATTTT
J gene: TRBJ2-7; V gene: TRBV12-3/TRBV12-4; clone size: few; D gene: .; CDR3 protein: CASSLQTLQYEQYF; CDR3 DNA: TGTGCCAGCAGCCTCCAGACTCTTCAATACGAGCAGTACTTC
J gene: TRBJ1-2; V gene: TRBV7-2; clone size: few; D gene: .; CDR3 protein: CASSFKGLGYTF; CDR3 DNA: TGTGCCAGCAGCTTTAAGGGGTTGGGCTACACCTTC
J gene: TRBJ2-3; V gene: TRBV12-3/TRBV12-4; clone size: .; D gene: .; CDR3 protein: CASSAGGGTGTDTQYF; CDR3 DNA: TGTGCCAGCAGCGCCGGTGGGGGAACAGGGACAGATACGCAGTATTTT
J gene: TRBJ2-5; V gene: TRBV18; clone size: many; D gene: TRBD2; CDR3 protein: CASSPSGEETQYF; CDR3 DNA: TGTGCCAGCAGCCCTAGCGGTGAAGAGACCCAGTACTTC
J gene: TRBJ2-4; V gene: TRBV20-1; clone size: .; D gene: .; CDR3 protein: CSARPHHGIGRDKNIQYF; CDR3 DNA: TGCAGTGCTAGGCCCCACCACGGGATAGGACGGGACAAAAACATTCAGTACTTC
J gene: TRBJ1-2; V gene: TRBV20-1; clone size: few; D gene: .; CDR3 protein: CSAGHPNTGISYGYTF; CDR3 DNA: TGCAGTGCTGGCCACCCAAATACAGGGATATCCTATGGCTACACCTTC
J gene: TRBJ2-7; V gene: TRBV5-1; clone size: .; D gene: .; CDR3 protein: CASSLGGAAIVYEQYF; CDR3 DNA: TGCGCCAGCAGCTTGGGTGGGGCGGCAATAGTCTACGAGCAGTACTTC